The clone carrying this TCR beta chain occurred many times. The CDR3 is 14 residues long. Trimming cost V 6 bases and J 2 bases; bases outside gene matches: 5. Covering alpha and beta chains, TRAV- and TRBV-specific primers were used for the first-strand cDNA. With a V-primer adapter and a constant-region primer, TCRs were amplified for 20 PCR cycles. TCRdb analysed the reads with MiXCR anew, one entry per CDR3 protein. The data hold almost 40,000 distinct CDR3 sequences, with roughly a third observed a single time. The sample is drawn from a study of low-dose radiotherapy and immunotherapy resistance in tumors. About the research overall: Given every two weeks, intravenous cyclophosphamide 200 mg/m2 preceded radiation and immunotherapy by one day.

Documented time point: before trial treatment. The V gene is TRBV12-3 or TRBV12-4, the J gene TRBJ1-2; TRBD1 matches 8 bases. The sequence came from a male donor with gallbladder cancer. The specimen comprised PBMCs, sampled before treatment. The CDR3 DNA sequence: TGTGCCAGCAGACCTGGACAGGGAAACTATGGCTACACCTTC. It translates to CASRPGQGNYGYTF.